Described below is a single TCR beta chain sequence and its context. An end of the junction differs from the germline gene, which may be a read error. The record originates from a study of tumor-infiltrating lymphocytes in primary liver carcinoma. Extraction of RNA together with DNA used 20-30 mg of unsorted bulk tissue. Per the germline V gene, CDR1 is SGHRS and CDR2 is YFSETQ. The CDR3 covers 11 residues. Researchers generated TCR beta cDNA from 500 ng of total RNA, relying on a constant-region primer. Researchers made the TCR beta libraries by running three nested multiplex PCR rounds with slightly modified ARM-PCR. With TRBV1-TRBV30 forward primers and a C-beta reverse primer, the first two PCR rounds were run for approximately 10 cycles each. In TCRdb, the multiplex PCR reads were re-called with MiXCR into one record per CDR3 protein. The repertoire holds about 190,000 distinct CDR3 sequences, 85% seen once, with over 15% in the top ten.

The source of this sequence is a man aged 40-55 years with primary liver carcinoma and hepatitis B virus infection. The chain carries TRBV5-1 and TRBJ2-5, with D possibly matching TRBD1 (5 bases). The sample consisted of tumor tissue from primary liver carcinoma. CDR3 nucleotide sequence: TGCGCCAGCATACAGGAAGAGGCCCAGTACTTC. Amino acids: CASIQEEAQYF.